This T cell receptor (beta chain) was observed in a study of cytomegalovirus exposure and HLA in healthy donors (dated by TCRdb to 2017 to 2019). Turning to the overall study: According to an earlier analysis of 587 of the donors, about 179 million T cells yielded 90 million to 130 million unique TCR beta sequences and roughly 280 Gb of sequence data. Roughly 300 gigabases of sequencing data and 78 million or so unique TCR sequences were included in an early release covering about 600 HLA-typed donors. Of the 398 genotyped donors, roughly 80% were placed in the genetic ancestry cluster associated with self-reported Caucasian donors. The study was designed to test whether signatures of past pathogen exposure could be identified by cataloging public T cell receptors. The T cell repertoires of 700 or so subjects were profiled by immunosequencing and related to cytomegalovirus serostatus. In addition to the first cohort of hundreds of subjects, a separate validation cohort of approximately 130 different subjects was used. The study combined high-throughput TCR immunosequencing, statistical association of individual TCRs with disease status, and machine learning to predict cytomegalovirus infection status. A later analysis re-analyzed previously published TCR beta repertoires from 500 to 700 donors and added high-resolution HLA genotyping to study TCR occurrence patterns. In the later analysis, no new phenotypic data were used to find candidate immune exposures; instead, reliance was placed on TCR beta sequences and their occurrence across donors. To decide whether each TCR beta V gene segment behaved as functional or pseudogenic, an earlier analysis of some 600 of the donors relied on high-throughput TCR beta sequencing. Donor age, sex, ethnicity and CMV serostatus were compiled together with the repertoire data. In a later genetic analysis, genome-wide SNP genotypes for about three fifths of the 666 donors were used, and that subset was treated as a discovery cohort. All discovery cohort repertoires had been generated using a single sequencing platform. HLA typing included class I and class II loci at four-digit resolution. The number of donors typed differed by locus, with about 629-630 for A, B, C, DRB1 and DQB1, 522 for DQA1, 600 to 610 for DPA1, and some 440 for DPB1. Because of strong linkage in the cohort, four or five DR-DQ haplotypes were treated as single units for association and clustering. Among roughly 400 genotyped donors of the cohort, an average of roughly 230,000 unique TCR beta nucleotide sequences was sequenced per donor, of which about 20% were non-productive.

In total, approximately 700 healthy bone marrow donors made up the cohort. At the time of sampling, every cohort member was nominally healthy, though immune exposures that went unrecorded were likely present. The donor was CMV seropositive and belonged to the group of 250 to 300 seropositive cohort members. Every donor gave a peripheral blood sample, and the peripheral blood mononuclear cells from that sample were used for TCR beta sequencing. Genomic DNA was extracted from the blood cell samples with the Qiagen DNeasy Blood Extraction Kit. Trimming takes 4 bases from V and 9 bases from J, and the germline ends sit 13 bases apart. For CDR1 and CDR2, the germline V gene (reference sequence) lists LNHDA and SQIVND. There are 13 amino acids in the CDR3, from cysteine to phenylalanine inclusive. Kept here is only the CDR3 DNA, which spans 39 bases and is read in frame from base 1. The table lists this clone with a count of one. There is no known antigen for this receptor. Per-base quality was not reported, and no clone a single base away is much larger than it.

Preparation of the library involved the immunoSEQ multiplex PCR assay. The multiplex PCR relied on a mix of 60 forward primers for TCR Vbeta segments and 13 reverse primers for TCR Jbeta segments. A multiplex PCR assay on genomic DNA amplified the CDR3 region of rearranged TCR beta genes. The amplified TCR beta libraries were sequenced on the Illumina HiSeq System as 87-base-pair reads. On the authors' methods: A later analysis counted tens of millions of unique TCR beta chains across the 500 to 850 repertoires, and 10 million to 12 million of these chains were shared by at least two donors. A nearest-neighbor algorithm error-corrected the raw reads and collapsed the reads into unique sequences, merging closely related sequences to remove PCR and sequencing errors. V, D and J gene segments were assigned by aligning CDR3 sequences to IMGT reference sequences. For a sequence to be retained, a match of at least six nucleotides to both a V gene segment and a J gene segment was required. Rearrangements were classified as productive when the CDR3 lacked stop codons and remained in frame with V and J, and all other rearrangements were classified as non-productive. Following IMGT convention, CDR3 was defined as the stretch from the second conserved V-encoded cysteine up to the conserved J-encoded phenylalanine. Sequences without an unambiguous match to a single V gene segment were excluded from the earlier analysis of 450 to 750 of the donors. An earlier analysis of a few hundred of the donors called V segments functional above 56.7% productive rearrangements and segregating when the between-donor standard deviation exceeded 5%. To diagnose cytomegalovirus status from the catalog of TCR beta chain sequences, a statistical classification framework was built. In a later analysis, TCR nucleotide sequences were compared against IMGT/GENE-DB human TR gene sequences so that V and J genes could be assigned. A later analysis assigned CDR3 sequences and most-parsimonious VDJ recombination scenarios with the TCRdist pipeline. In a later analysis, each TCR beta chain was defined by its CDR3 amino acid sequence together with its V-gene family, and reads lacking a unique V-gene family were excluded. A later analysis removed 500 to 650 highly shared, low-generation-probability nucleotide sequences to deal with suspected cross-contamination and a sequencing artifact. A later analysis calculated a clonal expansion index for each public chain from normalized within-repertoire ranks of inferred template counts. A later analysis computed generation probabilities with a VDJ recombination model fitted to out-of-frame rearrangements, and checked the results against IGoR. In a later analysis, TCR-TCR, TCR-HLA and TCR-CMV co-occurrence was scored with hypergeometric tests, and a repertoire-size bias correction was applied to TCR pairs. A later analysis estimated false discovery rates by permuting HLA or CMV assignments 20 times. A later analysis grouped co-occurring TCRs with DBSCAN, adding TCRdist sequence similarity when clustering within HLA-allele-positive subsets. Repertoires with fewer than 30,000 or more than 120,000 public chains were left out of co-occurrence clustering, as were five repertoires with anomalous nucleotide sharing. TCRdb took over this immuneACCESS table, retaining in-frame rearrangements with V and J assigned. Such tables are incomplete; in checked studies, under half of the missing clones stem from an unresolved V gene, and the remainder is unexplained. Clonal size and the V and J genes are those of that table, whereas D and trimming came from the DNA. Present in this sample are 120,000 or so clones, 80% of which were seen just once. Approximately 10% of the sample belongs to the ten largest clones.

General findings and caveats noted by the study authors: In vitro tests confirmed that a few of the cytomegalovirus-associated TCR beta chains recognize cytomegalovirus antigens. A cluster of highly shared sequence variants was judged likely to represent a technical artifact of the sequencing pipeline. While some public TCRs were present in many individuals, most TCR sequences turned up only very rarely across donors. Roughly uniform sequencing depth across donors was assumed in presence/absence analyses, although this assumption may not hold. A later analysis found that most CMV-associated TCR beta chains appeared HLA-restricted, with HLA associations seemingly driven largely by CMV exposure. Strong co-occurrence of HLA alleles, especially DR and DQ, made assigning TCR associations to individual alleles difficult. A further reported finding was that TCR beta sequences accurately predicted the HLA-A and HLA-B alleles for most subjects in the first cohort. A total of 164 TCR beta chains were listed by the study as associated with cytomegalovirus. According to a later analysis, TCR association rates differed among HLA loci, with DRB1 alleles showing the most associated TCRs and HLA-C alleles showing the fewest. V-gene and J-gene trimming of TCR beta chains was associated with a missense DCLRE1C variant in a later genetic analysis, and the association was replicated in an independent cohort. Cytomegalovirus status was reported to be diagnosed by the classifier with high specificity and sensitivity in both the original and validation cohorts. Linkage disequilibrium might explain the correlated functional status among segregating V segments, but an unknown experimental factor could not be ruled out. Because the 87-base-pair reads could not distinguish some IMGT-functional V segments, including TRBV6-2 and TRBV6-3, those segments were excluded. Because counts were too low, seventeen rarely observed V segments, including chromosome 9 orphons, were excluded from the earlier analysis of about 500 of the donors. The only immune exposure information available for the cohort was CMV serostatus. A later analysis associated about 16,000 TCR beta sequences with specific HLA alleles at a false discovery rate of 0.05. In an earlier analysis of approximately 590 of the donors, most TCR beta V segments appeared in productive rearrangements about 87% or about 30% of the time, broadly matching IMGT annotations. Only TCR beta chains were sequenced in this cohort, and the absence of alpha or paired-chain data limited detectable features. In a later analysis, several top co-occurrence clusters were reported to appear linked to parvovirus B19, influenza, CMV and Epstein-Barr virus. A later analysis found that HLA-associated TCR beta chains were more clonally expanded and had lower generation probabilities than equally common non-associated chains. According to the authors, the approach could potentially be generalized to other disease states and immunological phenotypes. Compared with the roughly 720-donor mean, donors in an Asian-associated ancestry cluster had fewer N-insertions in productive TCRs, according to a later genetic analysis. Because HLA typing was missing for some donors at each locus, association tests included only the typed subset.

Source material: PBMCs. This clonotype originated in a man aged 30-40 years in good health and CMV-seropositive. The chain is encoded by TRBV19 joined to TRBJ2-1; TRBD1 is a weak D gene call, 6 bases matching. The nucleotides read TGTGCCAGTAGTACAAACAGGGATCGTGAGCAGTTCTTC. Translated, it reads CASSTNRDREQFF.